The following is a T cell receptor beta chain sequence with its context. No antigen is known for it. The sample belongs to a study of T-cell reconstitution after alpha-beta-depleted transplantation in children. Per germline, CDR1 SGHVS and CDR2 FQNEAQ. The CDR3 runs to 17 residues. J lost 9 bases, V lost 5 bases, and 15 bases had no gene match. General study findings and limits: Some patients showed high day-60 TCRbeta diversity, which derived from surviving recipient T cells and thymic progenitors.

This sample's TCRbeta library carried unique molecular identifier barcodes. TCRdb ran MiXCR on the PCR reads and lists one entry per CDR3 protein. The sample has around 450,000 distinct CDR3 sequences; about 16% are singletons. This chain uses TRBV7-8 with TRBJ2-3, with TRBD2 identical over 12 bases. The source is a boy younger than two who had a stem cell transplant for Wiskott-Aldrich syndrome, so the T cells may come from the graft donor. The input for sequencing was PBMCs, mostly from graft donor cells, taken 360 days after TCRalphabeta/CD19-depleted stem cell transplant. The CDR3: CASSQLLTSGSSWTQYF. The CDR3 DNA reads TGTGCCAGCAGCCAATTACTGACTAGCGGGAGTTCTTGGACGCAGTATTTT.